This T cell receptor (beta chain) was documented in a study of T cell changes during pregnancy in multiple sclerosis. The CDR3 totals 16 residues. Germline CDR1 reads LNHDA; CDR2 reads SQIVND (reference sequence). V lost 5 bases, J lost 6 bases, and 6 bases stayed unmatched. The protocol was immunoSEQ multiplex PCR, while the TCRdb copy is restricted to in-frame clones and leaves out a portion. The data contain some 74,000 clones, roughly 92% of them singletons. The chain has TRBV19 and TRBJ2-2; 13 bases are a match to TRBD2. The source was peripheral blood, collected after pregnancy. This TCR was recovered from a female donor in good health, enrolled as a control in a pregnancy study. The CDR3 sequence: CASSEGLAGVAGELFF. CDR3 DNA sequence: TGTGCCAGTAGTGAAGGACTAGCGGGAGTTGCCGGGGAGCTGTTTTTT.